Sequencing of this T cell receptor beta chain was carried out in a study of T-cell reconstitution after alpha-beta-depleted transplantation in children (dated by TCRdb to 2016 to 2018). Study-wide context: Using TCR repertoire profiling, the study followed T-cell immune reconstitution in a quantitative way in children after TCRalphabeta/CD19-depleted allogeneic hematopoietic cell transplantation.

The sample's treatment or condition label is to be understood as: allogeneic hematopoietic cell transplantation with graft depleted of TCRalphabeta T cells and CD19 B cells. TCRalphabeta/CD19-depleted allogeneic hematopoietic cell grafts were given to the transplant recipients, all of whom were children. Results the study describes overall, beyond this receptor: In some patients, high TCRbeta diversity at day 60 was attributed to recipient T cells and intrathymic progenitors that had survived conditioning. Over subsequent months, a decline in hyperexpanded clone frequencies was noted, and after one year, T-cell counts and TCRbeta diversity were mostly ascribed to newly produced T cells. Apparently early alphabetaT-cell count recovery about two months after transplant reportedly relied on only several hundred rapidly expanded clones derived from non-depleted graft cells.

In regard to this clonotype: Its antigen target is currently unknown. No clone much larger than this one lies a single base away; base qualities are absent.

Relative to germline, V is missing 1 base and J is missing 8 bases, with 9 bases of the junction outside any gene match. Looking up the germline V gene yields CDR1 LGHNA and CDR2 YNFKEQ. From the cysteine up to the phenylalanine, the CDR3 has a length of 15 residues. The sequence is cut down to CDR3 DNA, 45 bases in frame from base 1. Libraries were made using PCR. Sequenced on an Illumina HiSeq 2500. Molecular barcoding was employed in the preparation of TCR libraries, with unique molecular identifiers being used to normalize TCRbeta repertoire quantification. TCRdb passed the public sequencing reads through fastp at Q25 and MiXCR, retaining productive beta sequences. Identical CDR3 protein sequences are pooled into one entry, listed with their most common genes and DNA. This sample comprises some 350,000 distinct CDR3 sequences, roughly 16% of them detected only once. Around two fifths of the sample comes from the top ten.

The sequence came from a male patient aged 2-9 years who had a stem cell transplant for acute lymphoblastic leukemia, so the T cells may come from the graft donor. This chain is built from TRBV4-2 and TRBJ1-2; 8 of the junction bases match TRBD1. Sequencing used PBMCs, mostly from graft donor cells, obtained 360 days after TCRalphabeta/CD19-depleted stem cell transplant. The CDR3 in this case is CASSQGDRIFGGYTF. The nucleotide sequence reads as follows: TGTGCCAGCAGCCAAGGGGACAGGATTTTTGGAGGCTACACCTTC.